The entry that follows covers one T cell receptor beta chain sequence. It lacks a known antigen. Qualities for individual bases were not recorded, and no much larger clone is one base off. Library preparation used the immunoSEQ multiplex PCR assay. For the multiplex PCR, a mixture combining 60 forward primers for TCR Vbeta segments and 13 reverse primers for TCR Jbeta segments was used. Amplification of the CDR3 region of rearranged TCR beta genes was performed with a multiplex PCR assay on genomic DNA. The amplified TCR beta libraries were sequenced on the Illumina HiSeq System as 87-base-pair reads. The authors' analysis ran thus. A later analysis counted around 72 million unique TCR beta chains across the 550 to 800 repertoires, and some 12 million of these chains were shared by at least two donors. A nearest-neighbor algorithm error-corrected the raw reads and collapsed the reads into unique sequences, merging closely related sequences to remove PCR and sequencing errors. Alignment of CDR3 sequences to IMGT reference sequences was used to assign V, D and J gene segments. For a sequence to be retained, a match of at least six nucleotides to both a V gene segment and a J gene segment was required. Rearrangements were classified as productive when the CDR3 lacked stop codons and remained in frame with V and J, and all other rearrangements were classified as non-productive. Following IMGT convention, CDR3 was defined as the stretch from the second conserved V-encoded cysteine to the conserved J-encoded phenylalanine. The earlier analysis of 500 to 600 of the donors excluded sequences that lacked an unambiguous match to a single V gene segment. In an earlier analysis of more than 500 of the donors, a V segment was called functional when productive rearrangements were above 56.7%, and segregating when the standard deviation between donors exceeded 5%. A statistical classification framework was built to diagnose cytomegalovirus status from the catalog of TCR beta chain sequences. A later analysis assigned V and J genes by comparing TCR nucleotide sequences with IMGT/GENE-DB human TR gene sequences. In a later analysis, CDR3 sequences and most-parsimonious VDJ recombination scenarios were assigned using the TCRdist pipeline. In a later analysis, each TCR beta chain was defined by its CDR3 amino acid sequence together with its V-gene family, and reads without a unique V-gene family were excluded. A later analysis removed several hundred highly shared, low-generation-probability nucleotide sequences to deal with suspected cross-contamination and a sequencing artifact. A later analysis calculated a clonal expansion index for each public chain from normalized within-repertoire ranks of inferred template counts. In a later analysis, generation probabilities were computed using a VDJ recombination model fitted to out-of-frame rearrangements, and the results were checked against IGoR. In a later analysis, TCR-TCR, TCR-HLA and TCR-CMV co-occurrence was scored with hypergeometric tests, and a repertoire-size bias correction was applied to TCR pairs. A later analysis estimated false discovery rates by permuting HLA or CMV assignments 20 times. In a later analysis, co-occurring TCRs were grouped using DBSCAN, with TCRdist sequence similarity added in when clustering inside HLA-allele-positive subsets. For co-occurrence clustering, repertoires with fewer than 30,000 or more than 120,000 public chains were excluded, along with 4 to 6 repertoires with anomalous nucleotide sharing. Not all clones reach the TCRdb copy of this immuneACCESS table, which keeps in-frame sequences only. Checked studies attribute under half of the gap to unresolved V genes and leave the rest unexplained. That table furnishes V, J and clone size, whereas the DNA furnished D and trimming. In all, the sample holds about 100,000 clones, and about 69% of those were seen once. Of the sample, 4% to 5.5% falls within the top ten clones.

The data originate from a study of cytomegalovirus exposure and HLA in healthy donors (TCRdb year 2017). Regarding the study in general: An earlier analysis of more than 550 of the donors reported about 300 Gb of sequence data and around 120 million unique TCR beta sequences obtained from 150 million to 200 million T cells. An early release that covered roughly 600 HLA-typed donors contained approximately 290 gigabases of sequencing data and approximately 85 million unique TCR sequences. Every repertoire in the discovery cohort had been generated on one and the same sequencing platform. The number of donors typed differed by locus, with 629-630 for A, B, C, DRB1 and DQB1, approximately 500 for DQA1, under 610 for DPA1, and 472 for DPB1. Along with the approximately 650-subject first cohort, a separate validation cohort of over a hundred different subjects was used. Both class I and class II loci were covered by HLA typing, at four-digit resolution. Of the approximately 400 genotyped donors, less than 90% were placed in the genetic ancestry cluster associated with self-reported Caucasian donors. On average, approximately 250,000 unique TCR beta nucleotide sequences were sequenced per donor among about 400 genotyped donors of the cohort, with roughly 20% of those sequences being non-productive. Donor age, sex, ethnicity and CMV serostatus were compiled together with the repertoire data. A later genetic analysis took genome-wide SNP genotypes for about three fifths of the 666 donors and used that subset as a discovery cohort. In the later analysis, no new phenotypic data were used to find candidate immune exposures; instead, reliance was placed on TCR beta sequences and their occurrence across donors. The T cell repertoires of several hundred subjects were profiled by immunosequencing and related to cytomegalovirus serostatus. To study patterns of TCR occurrence, a later analysis re-analyzed previously published TCR beta repertoires from around 700 donors and added high-resolution HLA genotyping. To decide whether each TCR beta V gene segment behaved as functional or pseudogenic, an earlier analysis of fewer than 750 of the donors relied on high-throughput TCR beta sequencing. To predict cytomegalovirus infection status, the study combined high-throughput TCR immunosequencing, statistical association of individual TCRs with disease status, and machine learning. A handful of DR-DQ haplotypes were treated as single units for association and clustering because of strong linkage in the cohort. The study aimed to test whether signatures of past pathogen exposure could be identified by cataloging public T cell receptors. Overall study outcomes, separate from this receptor: A further reported finding was that TCR beta sequences accurately predicted the HLA-A and HLA-B alleles for most subjects in the first cohort. Because counts were too low, seventeen rarely observed V segments, including chromosome 9 orphons, were excluded from the earlier analysis of roughly 580 of the donors. Several of the top co-occurrence clusters appeared to be linked to parvovirus B19, influenza, CMV and Epstein-Barr virus, according to a later analysis. Most TCR sequences were observed very rarely across donors, whereas some public TCRs were present in many individuals. For the cohort, immune exposure information was limited to CMV serostatus. A later analysis associated 16,951 TCR beta sequences with specific HLA alleles at a false discovery rate of 0.05. The cohort was sequenced for TCR beta chains only, and without alpha or paired-chain data the features that could be detected were limited. The classifier was reported to diagnose cytomegalovirus status with high specificity and sensitivity in both the original cohort and the validation cohort. The authors suggested that the approach could potentially be generalized to other disease states and immunological phenotypes. In the study, some 160 TCR beta chains were listed as associated with cytomegalovirus. A later analysis found that HLA-associated TCR beta chains were more clonally expanded and had lower generation probabilities than equally common non-associated chains. According to a later analysis, most CMV-associated TCR beta chains appeared to be HLA-restricted, and the HLA associations seemed to be driven largely by CMV exposure. In a later genetic analysis, a missense DCLRE1C variant was associated with V-gene and J-gene trimming of TCR beta chains, and the association was replicated in an independent cohort. Compared with the 666-donor mean, donors in an Asian-associated ancestry cluster had fewer N-insertions in productive TCRs, according to a later genetic analysis. A cluster of highly shared sequence variants was judged likely to be a technical artifact of the sequencing pipeline. An earlier analysis of around 500 of the donors showed that most TCR beta V segments appeared in productive rearrangements either about 87% or about 30% of the time, which broadly matched IMGT annotations. HLA typing was unavailable for some donors at each locus, so association tests used only the typed subset. Assigning TCR associations to individual alleles was difficult when HLA alleles, especially DR and DQ, strongly co-occurred. In a later analysis, the rate of TCR association differed among HLA loci, with DRB1 alleles having the most associated TCRs and HLA-C alleles having the fewest. Sequencing depth was assumed to be roughly uniform across donors in the presence/absence analyses, though that assumption may not hold. In vitro tests confirmed that three of the cytomegalovirus-associated TCR beta chains recognize cytomegalovirus antigens. Because the 87-base-pair reads could not distinguish some IMGT-functional V segments, including TRBV6-2 and TRBV6-3, those segments were excluded. Correlated functional status among segregating V segments might be attributable to linkage disequilibrium, but an unknown experimental factor could not be ruled out.

The CDR1 and CDR2 encoded by the germline V gene are LGHNA and YNFKEQ. From cysteine to phenylalanine, the CDR3 is 15 amino acids long. The read is trimmed to its CDR3 DNA, 45 bases read in frame from base 1. Trimming takes 4 bases off V and 7 bases off J; junction bases not matched to a gene: 8. In total, roughly 670 healthy bone marrow donors made up the cohort. All cohort members were sampled while nominally healthy, although unrecorded immune exposures were likely present. CMV serostatus was positive for 250 to 300 and negative for about 55% of the 666 cohort members, and was not recorded for this donor. Each donor provided a peripheral blood sample, and peripheral blood mononuclear cells were used for TCR beta sequencing. Genomic DNA extraction from the blood cell samples was performed with the Qiagen DNeasy Blood Extraction Kit.

The sequenced sample was PBMCs. The sequence links TRBV4-2 to TRBJ1-3; 9 bases in between match TRBD1. The clonotype originates from a human donor in good health. The DNA reads TGTGCCAGCAGCCGCAGAACAGGGGGCGAGAACACCATATATTTT. Its translation is CASSRRTGGENTIYF.